The rows below give T cell receptor beta chains drawn from one sample of a study of blood T cells in healthy people across ages. TCRdb fed the 5' RACE reads into MiXCR, producing one record per CDR3 protein. The table includes approximately 690,000 distinct CDR3 sequences, roughly two fifths detected once. The sequencing sample was made of blood. The receptors here all came from an elderly man in good health. CDR3s include the opening cysteine and the closing phenylalanine or tryptophan.

v_call,cdr3_length,cdr3_aa
TRBV29-1,12,CSAGTFQETQFF
TRBV28,16,CASSPGPGGAGNEQYF
TRBV20-1,12,CSASTSDYEQYF
TRBV7-2,13,CASSPGRAEKLFF
TRBV29-1,13,CSVPDRDTYEQYF
TRBV20-1,15,CSARDRGGRALGQFF
TRBV5-1,14,CASRPGQGAYGCTF
TRBV3-1,14,CASSQDSRGETQYF
TRBV7-2,15,CASSSHSGTREKLFF
TRBV24-1,18,CATSDPRGEGKSYNEQYF
TRBV7-6,17,CASSAGLAGFSYNEQFF
TRBV20-1,14,CSARDVKLPNEQFF
TRBV7-9,15,CASSQQGFMNTEAFF
TRBV9,14,CASSVGSATYEQYF
TRBV29-1,14,CSADGVVSQETQYF
TRBV5-1,16,CASSSPMGLPTNEQFF
TRBV7-2,18,CASSMTSGGADSTDTQYF
TRBV3-1,12,CASSQVHNEQFF
TRBV5-1,15,CASSIGHTGANVLTF
TRBV20-1,13,CSATQDSTDTQYF